Following are 8 T cell receptor beta chains from one sample sequenced in a study of cytomegalovirus exposure and HLA in healthy donors. PCR primers comprised 60 Vbeta and 13 Jbeta primers. TCRdb's copy holds only in-frame clones and misses some; the assay was immunoSEQ multiplex PCR. The data hold about 130,000 clones, with over 70% observed a single time. Specimen: PBMCs. These receptors originate from a man aged 35 to 55 in good health and CMV-seronegative.

The chain has TRBV7-2 and TRBJ2-7, with TRBD2 matching 12 bases. Germline V CDR1 and CDR2: SGHTA, FQGNSA. CDR3 size: 16 residues. Trimming cost V 5 bases and J 1 base; bases outside gene matches: 6. This CDR3 is CASSLTTSGSSYEQYF. The DNA of the CDR3 is TGTGCCAGCAGCCTAACGACTAGCGGGAGTTCCTACGAGCAGTACTTC.

This chain uses TRBV7-6 with TRBJ1-1, with 7 bases fitting TRBD1. V trimming: 4 bases; J trimming: 2 bases; junction bases outside the gene matches: 4. Germline lookup yields CDR1 SGHVS and CDR2 FNYEAQ. This CDR3 contains 14 residues. CDR3 DNA sequence: TGTGCCAGCAGCTCTTACAGGGGTAACACTGAAGCTTTCTTT. Translation: CASSSYRGNTEAFF.

The chain uses TRBV4-3 and TRBJ1-2; unclear D gene. CDR3 length equals 16 residues. Looked up from germline, CDR1 is LGHNA and CDR2 is YSLEER. V lost 0 bases to trimming and J lost 4 bases, with 15 bases between them. CDR3 residues: CASSQEYARALYGYTF. DNA of the CDR3: TGCGCCAGCAGCCAAGAGTACGCACGAGCGCTCTATGGCTACACCTTC.

In the case of this clone: The same CDR3 arises from other DNA sequences in this sample as well. The V gene is TRBV28, the J gene TRBJ2-3; no firm D call. Germline V gene data show CDR1 as MDHEN and CDR2 as SYDVKM. Trimming cost V 5 bases and J 3 bases, with 3 bases left between them. The CDR3 covers 11 residues. CDR3 sequence (DNA): TGTGCCAGCAGTCCTACAGATACGCAGTATTTT. Protein: CASSPTDTQYF.

The CDR3 loop is CASSQGPSGWNEQFF. CDR3 nucleotides: TGTGCCAGCAGCCAAGGGCCGTCGGGGTGGAATGAGCAGTTCTTC. V gene TRBV5-4 combines with J gene TRBJ2-1; weak D call: TRBD2 (5 bases). With 4 bases removed from V and 7 bases from J, the gap between germline ends came to 18 bases. CDR1 and CDR2 from the germline V gene are SGHNT and YYREEE (reference sequence). This CDR3 has 15 residues.

The chain joins TRBV7-2 to TRBJ2-2, with 7 bases fitting TRBD2. There are 15 residues in the CDR3. Germline CDR1 is SGHTA and CDR2 is FQGNSA. J lost 6 bases, V lost 3 bases, and 7 bases had no gene match. The CDR3 loop reads CASSFRGVGAGELFF. The CDR3 region has the DNA TGTGCCAGCAGCTTCCGGGGGGTGGGAGCCGGGGAGCTGTTTTTT.

V is TRBV30 and J is TRBJ2-1; D gene ambiguous. Per germline, CDR1 GTSNPN and CDR2 SVGIG (reference sequence). V was pared by 0 bases and J by 2 bases, with 14 bases between. The CDR3 is made up of 16 amino acids. In DNA form, the CDR3 reads TGTGCCTGGAGTGTACCCGACTCCCGACCCTACAATGAGCAGTTCTTC. Its translation: CAWSVPDSRPYNEQFF.

The J gene is TRBJ2-7, the V gene TRBV6-5; weak D call: TRBD1 (5 bases). The CDR3 extends over 15 amino acids. Germline CDR1 and CDR2: MNHEY and SVGAGI. V was pared by 0 bases and J by 2 bases, with 11 bases between. This chain's CDR3 is CASSYSSGHPYEQYF. The CDR3 nucleotides read TGTGCCAGCAGTTACTCGTCAGGGCACCCCTACGAGCAGTACTTC.